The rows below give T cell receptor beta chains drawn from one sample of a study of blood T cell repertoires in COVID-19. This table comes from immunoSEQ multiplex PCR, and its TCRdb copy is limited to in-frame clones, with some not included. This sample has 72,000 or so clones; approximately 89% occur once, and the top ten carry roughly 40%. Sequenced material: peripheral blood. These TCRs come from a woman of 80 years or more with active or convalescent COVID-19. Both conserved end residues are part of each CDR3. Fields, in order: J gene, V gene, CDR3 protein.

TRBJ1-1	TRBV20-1	CSASFTDTEAFF
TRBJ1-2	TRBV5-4	CASSRREEPLVFIGYTF
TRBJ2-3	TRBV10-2	CASSEGEGSTDTQYF
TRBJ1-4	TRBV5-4	CASSSRTGNEKLFF
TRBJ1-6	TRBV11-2	CASSLRPGINSPLHF
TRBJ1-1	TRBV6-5	CASSNTQGTGAEAFF
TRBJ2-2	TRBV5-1	CASSLVVFGTGTGGPGELFF
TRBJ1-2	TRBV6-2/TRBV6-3	CASSALRSNYTF
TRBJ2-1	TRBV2	CASSPRTGAYNEQFF
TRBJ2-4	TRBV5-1	CASSFSGTGSDIQYF
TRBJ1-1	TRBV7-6	CASSLAQQGVGTEAFF
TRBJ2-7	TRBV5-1	CASSLATPSGGILYEQYF
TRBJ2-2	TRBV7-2	CASSLRLAGRVSGELFF
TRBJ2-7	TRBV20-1	CSASIDYEQYF
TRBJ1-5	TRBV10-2	CASLRSFDQPQHF
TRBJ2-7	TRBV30	CALTRRMGDRVNEQYF
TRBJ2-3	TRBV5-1	CASKLSLGGRDAQYF
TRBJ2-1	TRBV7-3	CASSLSLTGYNEQFF
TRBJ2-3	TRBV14	CASSQDLNRGDTQYF
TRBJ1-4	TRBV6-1	CASRETTRRATNEKLFF
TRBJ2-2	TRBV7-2	CASSPLNTGELFF
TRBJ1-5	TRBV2	CASSEEQGPNQPQHF
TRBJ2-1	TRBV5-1	CASSLGDSRGEQFF
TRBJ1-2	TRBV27	CASSFTAVADGYTF
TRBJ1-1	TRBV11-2	CASSSEKKGTGPNRGTEAFF
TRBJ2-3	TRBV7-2	CASSTERTRGLTDTQYF
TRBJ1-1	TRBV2	CASNTDRGLSMNTEAFF
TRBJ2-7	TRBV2	CASTGTGIGEQYF
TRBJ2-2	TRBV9	CASSVDSDTGELFF
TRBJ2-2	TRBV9	CASSVHRDRGTGELFF
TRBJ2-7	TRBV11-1	CASSSRGQAYEQYF
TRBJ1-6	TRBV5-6	CASSQGNSPLHF
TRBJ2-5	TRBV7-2	CASSLIKPGQEETQYF
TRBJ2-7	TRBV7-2	CASSSSYSTYEQYF
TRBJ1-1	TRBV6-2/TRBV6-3	CASSYIEARGNTEAFF
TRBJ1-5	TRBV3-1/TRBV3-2	CASSQRPTSEVSNQPQHF
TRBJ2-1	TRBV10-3	CAISDSSGGRSISYNEQFF
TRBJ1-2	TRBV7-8	CASSLSSSQGGGYTF
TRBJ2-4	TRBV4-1	CASSQEVRGNIQYF
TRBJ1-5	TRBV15	CATRYSLTGIDQPQHF